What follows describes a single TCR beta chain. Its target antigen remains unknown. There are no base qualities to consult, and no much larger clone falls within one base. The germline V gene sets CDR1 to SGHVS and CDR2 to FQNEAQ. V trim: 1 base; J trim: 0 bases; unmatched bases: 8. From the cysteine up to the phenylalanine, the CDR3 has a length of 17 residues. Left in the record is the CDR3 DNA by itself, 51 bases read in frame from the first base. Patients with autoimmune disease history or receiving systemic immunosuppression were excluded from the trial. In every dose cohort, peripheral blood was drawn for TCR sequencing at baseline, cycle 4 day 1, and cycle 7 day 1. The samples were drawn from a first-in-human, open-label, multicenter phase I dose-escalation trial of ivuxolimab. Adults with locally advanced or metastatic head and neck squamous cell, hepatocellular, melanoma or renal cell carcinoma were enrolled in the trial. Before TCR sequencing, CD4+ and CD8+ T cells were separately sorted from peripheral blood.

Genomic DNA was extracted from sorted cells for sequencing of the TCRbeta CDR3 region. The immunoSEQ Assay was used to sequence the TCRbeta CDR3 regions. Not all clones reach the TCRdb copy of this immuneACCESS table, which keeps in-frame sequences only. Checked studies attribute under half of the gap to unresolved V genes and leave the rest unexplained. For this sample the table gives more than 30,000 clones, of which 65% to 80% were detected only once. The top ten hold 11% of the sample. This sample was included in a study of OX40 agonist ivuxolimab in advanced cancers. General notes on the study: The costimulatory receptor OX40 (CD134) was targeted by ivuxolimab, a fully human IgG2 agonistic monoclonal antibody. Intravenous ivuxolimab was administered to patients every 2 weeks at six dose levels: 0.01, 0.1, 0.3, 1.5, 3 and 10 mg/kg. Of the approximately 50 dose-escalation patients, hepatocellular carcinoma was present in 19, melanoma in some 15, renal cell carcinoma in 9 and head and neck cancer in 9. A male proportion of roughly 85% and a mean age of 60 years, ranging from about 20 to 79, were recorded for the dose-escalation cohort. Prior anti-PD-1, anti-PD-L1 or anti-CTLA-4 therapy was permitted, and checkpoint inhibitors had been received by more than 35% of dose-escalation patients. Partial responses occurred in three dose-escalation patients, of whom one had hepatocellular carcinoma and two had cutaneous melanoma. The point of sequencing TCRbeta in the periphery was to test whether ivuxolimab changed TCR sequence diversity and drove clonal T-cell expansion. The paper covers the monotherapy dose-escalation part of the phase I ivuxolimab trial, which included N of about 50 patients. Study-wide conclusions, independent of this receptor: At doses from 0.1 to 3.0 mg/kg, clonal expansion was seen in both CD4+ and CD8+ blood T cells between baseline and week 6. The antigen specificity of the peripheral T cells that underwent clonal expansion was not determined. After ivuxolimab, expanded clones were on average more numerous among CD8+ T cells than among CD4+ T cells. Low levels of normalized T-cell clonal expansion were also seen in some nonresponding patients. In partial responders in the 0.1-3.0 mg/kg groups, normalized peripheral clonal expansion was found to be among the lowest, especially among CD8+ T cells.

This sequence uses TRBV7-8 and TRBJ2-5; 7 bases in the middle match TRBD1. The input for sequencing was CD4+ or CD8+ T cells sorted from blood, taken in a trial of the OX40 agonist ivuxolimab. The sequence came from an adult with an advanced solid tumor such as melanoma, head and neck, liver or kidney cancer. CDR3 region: CASSLDPPDRHQETQYF. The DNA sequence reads TGTGCCAGCAGCTTAGACCCCCCGGACAGGCACCAAGAGACCCAGTACTTC. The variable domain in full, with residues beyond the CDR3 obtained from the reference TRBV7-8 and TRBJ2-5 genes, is GAGVSQSPRYKVAKRGQDVALRCDPISGHVSLFWYQQALGQGPEFLTYFQNEAQLDKSGLPSDRFFAERPEGSVSTLKIQRTQQEDSAVYLCASSLDPPDRHQETQYFGPGTRLLVL.